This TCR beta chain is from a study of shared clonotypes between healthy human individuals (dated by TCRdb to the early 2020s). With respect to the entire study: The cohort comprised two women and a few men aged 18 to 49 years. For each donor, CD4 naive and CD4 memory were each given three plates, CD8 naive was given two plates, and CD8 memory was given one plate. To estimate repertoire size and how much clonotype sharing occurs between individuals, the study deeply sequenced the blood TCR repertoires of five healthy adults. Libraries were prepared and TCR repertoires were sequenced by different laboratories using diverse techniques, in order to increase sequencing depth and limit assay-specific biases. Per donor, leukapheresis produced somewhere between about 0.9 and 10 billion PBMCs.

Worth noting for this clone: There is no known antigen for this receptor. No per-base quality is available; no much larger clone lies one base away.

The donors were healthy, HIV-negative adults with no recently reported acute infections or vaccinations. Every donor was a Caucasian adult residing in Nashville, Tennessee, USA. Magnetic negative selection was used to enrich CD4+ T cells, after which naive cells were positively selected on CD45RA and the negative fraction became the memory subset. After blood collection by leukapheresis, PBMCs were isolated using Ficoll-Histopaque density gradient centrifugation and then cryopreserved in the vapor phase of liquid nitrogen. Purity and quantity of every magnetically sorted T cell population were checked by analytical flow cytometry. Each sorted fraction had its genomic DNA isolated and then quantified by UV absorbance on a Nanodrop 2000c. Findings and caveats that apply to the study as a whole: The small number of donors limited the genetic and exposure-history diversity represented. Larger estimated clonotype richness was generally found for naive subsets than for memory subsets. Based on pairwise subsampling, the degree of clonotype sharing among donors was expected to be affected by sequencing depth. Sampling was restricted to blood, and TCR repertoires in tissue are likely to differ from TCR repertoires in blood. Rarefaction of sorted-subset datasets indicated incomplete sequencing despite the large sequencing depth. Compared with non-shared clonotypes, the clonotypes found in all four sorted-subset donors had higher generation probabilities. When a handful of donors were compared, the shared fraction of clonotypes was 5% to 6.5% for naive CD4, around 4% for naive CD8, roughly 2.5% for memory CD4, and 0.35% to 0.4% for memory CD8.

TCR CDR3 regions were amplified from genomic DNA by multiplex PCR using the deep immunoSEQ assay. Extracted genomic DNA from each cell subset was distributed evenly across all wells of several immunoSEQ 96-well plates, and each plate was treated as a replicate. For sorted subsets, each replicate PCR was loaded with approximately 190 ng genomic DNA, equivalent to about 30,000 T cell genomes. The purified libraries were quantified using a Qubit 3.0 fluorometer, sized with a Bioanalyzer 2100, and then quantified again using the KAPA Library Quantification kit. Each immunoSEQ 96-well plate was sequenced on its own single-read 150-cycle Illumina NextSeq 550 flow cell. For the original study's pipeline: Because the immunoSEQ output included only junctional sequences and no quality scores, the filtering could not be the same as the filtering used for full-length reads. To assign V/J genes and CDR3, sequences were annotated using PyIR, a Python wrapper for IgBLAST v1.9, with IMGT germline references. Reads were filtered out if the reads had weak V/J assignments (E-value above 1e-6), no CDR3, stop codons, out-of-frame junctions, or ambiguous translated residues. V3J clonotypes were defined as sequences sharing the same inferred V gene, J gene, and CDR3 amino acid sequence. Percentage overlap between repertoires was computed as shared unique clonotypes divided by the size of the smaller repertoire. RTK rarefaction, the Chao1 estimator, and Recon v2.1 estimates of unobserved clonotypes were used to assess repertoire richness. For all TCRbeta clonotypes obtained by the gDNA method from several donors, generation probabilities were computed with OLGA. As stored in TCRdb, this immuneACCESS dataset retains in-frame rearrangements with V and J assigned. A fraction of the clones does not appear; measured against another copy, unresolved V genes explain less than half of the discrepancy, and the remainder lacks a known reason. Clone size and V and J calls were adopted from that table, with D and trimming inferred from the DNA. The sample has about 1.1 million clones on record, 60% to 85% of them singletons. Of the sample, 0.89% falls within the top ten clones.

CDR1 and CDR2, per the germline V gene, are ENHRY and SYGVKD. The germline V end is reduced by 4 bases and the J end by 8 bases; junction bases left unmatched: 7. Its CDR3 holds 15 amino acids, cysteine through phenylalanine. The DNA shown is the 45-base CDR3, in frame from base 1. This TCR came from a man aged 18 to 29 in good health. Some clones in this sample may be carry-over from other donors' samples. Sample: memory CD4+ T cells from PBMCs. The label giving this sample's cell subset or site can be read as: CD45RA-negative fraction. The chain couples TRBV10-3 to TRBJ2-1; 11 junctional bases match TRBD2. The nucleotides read TGTGCCATCAGTGGATCGACTAGCGGGACCGATGAGCAGTTCTTC. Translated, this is CAISGSTSGTDEQFF.